The source of this T cell receptor beta chain is a study of blood T cell repertoires in COVID-19. This study enrolled people aged about 18 to 100 from under 25 US geographic areas. The data were produced by immunoSEQ multiplex PCR, yet TCRdb's version contains in-frame clones alone and is incomplete. In the table there are around 240,000 clones, 70% to 90% of which are singletons. Germline CDR1 reads SNHLY; CDR2 reads FYNNEI. CDR3 size: 15 residues. J was trimmed by 1 base and V by 6 bases; bases with no gene match: 8. The sample comprised PBMCs or T cells enriched from blood (not recorded which). This chain connects TRBV2 to TRBJ1-1; TRBD1 matches at 7 bases. This receptor was identified in a woman between 50 and 59 years old who had recovered from COVID-19. CDR3 region: CASSLDRTGNTEAFF. The DNA of the CDR3 is TGTGCCAGCAGCTTAGATCGGACAGGGAACACTGAAGCTTTCTTT.